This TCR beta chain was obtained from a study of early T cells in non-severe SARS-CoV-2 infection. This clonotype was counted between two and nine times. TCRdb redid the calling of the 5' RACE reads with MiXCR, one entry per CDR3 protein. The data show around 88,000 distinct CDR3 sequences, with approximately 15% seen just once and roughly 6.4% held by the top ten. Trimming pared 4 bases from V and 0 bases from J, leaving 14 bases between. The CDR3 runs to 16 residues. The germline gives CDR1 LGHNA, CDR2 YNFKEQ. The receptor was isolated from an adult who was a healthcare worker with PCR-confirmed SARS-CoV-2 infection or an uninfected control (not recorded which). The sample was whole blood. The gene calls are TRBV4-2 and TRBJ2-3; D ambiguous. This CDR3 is CASSPALGVSTDTQYF. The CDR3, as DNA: TGTGCCAGCAGCCCCGCGCTTGGGGTTAGCACAGATACGCAGTATTTT.